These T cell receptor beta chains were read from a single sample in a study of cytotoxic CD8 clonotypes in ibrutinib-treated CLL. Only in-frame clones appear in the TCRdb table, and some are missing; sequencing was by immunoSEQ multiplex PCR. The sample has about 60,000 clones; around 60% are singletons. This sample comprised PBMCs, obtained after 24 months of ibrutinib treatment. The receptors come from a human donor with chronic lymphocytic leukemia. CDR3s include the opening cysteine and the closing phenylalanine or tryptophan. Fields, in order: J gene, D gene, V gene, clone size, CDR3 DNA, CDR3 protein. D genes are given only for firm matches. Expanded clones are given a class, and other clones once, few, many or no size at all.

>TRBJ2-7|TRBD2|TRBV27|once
TGTGCCAGCAGACTACGGACTAGCGGGGCTTACGAGCAGTACTTC
CASRLRTSGAYEQYF
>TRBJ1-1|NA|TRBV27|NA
TGTGCCAGCAGTTTATCGCGCGGTGAGGGGCGGAAAGCTTTCTTT
CASSLSRGEGRKAFF
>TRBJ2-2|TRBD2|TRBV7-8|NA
TGTGCCAGCAGCCCCAGGACTAGCGGGGGGGGCACCGGGGAGCTGTTTTTT
CASSPRTSGGGTGELFF
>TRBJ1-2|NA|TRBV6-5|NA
TGTGCCAGCAGTTACAGAGGGATCACTCATGGCTACACCTTC
CASSYRGITHGYTF
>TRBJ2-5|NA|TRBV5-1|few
TGCGCCAGCAGCTTGTTGACCATGGAGAGAGAGACCCAGTACTTC
CASSLLTMERETQYF
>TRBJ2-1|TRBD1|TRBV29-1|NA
TGCAGCGCCCGGACAGGGGGCTACAATGAGCAGTTCTTC
CSARTGGYNEQFF
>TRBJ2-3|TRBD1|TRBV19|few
TGTGCCAGTAGACCTCGGACAGGCATTAAATTGACAGATACGCAGTATTTT
CASRPRTGIKLTDTQYF
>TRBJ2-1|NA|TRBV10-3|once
TGTGCCATCAGTGAGTCGACATTTGATAGCTCCTACAATGAGCAGTTCTTC
CAISESTFDSSYNEQFF
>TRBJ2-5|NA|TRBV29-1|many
TGCAGCGTTGAAGACGGATCCTCTCAAGAGACCCAGTACTTC
CSVEDGSSQETQYF
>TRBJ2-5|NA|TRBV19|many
TGTGCCAGTAGTATGGGATTAGGGATACGGGAGACCCAGTACTTC
CASSMGLGIRETQYF
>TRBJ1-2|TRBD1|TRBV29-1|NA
TGCAGCGGTTGGAGTGCGACAGGGAGCTATGGCTACACCTTC
CSGWSATGSYGYTF
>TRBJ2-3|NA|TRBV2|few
TGTGCCAGCAGTGAAATGGAGGATACGCAGTATTTT
CASSEMEDTQYF
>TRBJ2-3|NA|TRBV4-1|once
TGCGCCAGCAGCCAAGTGGGAAATACGCAGTATTTT
CASSQVGNTQYF
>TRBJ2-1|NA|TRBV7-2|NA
TGTGCCAGCAGCCAGACCGGAGGGCCTCAGTTCTTC
CASSQTGGPQFF
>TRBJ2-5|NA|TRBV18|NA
TGTGCCAGCTCACAGGGAGAGACCCAGTACTTC
CASSQGETQYF
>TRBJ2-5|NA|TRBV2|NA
TGTGCCAGCGGGTTGGAGACCCAGTACTTC
CASGLETQYF
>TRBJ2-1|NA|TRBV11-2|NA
TGTGCCAGCAGCTTAAGGGGGGAGACAGCGTACAATGAGCAGTTCTTC
CASSLRGETAYNEQFF
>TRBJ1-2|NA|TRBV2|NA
TGTGCCAGCAGCTCCGGGACTGCGGTGCGCTACACCTTC
CASSSGTAVRYTF
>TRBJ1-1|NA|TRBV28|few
TGTGCCAGCACCCTCCACAGGGACACTGAAGCTTTCTTT
CASTLHRDTEAFF
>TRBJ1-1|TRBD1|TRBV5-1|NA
TGCGCCAGCAGCTCGAGGACCGGGACAGGGATAATGAACACTGAAGCTTTCTTT
CASSSRTGTGIMNTEAFF
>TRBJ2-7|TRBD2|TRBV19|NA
TGTGCCAGCACTGGGGGCGGACTAGCGGGAGGATTCCAGTACTTC
CASTGGGLAGGFQYF
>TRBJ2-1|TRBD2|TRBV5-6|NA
TGTGCCAGCATTTTGTCCCCTAGCGGCTACAATGAGCAGTTCTTC
CASILSPSGYNEQFF
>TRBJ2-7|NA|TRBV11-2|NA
TGTGCCAGCAGCTTAGGTCCCGGCCCCTACGAGCAGTACTTC
CASSLGPGPYEQYF
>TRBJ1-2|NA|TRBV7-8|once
TGTGCCAGCAGCTCACTCGGGGGGGACTATGGCTACACCTTC
CASSSLGGDYGYTF
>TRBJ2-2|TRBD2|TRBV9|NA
TGTGCCAGCGGTTTAGCGGGGGGGAACACCGGGGAGCTGTTTTTT
CASGLAGGNTGELFF
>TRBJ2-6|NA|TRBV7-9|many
TGTGCCAGCAGCTCCCAGCCGGGAGGGGCCAACGTCCTGACTTTC
CASSSQPGGANVLTF
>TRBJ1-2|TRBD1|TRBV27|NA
TGTGCCAGCAGTCCGCGCCGAGGACAGGGGGGCTATGGCTACACCTTC
CASSPRRGQGGYGYTF
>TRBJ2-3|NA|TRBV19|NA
TGTGCCAGTAGTAGCGGGTACACAGATACGCAGTATTTT
CASSSGYTDTQYF
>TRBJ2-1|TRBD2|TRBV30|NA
TGTGCCTGGAGTGTACTAGCGGGGCCCTACAATGAGCAGTTCTTC
CAWSVLAGPYNEQFF
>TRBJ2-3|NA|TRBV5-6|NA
TGTGCCAGCCTGGGACGCCCTGGGGATACGCAGTATTTT
CASLGRPGDTQYF
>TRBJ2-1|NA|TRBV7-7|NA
TGTGCCAGCAGCCCAAGGCGCGGTGTTGAGCAGTTCTTC
CASSPRRGVEQFF
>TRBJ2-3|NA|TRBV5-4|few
TGTGCCAGCAGCCAAAAAGTGGGGCCGTGGGGCACAGATACGCAGTATTTT
CASSQKVGPWGTDTQYF
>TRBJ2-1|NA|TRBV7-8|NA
TGTGCCAGCAGCTTATTGCTTTTCTTTGGTGGGGGGCCCGGTTCGTCGTACAATGAGCAGTTCTTC
CASSLLLFFGGGPGSSYNEQFF
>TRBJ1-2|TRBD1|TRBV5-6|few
TGTGCCAGCAGCTTGGCCCCAGGGGGCAAGTATGGCTACACCTTC
CASSLAPGGKYGYTF
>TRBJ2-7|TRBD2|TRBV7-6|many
TGTGCCAGCAGCTCGTCTAGCGGGGCCGAGCAGTACTTC
CASSSSSGAEQYF
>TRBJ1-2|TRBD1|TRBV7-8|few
TGTGCCAGCAGCTTAGCGCGGGACAGAAGAGTTACCTTC
CASSLARDRRVTF
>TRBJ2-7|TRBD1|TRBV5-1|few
TGCGCCAGCAGCTTTGGACAGGGGGCTAACGAGCAGTACTTC
CASSFGQGANEQYF
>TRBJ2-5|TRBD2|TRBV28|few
TGTGCCAGCAGTTTCATAGTGGGAGCGGGGGTCGGAGAGACCCAGTACTTC
CASSFIVGAGVGETQYF
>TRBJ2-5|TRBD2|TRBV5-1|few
TGCGCCAGCAGCTTGGGACGGGGGGTTACCGCCGTTGAAGAGGTCCAGTACTTC
CASSLGRGVTAVEEVQYF
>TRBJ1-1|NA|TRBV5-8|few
TGTGCCAGCAGCTTGTGGGGGCGCGGAGCTTTCTTT
CASSLWGRGAFF